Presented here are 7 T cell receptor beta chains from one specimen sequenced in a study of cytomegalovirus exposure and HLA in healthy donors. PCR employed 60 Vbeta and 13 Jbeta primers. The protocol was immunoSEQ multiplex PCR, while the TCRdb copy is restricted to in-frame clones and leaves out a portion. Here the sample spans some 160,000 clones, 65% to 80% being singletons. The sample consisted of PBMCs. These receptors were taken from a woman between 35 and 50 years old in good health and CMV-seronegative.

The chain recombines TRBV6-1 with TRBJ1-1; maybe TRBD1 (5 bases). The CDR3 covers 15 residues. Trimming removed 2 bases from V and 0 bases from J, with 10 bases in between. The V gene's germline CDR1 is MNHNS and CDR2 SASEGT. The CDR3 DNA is TGTGCCAGCAGTGAATTCGGGGGGGTGAACACTGAAGCTTTCTTT. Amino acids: CASSEFGGVNTEAFF.

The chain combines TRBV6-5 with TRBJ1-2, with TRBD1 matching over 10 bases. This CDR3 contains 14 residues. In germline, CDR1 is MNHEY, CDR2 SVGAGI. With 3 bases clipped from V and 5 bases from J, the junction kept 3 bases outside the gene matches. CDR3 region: CASSYGTGDYGYTF. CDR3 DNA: TGTGCCAGCAGTTATGGGACAGGGGATTATGGCTACACCTTC.

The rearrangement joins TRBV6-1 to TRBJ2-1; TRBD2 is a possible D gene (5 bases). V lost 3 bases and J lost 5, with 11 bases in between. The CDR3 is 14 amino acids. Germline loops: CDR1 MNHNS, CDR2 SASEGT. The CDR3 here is CASSEMLANNEQFF. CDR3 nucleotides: TGTGCCAGCAGTGAGATGCTAGCCAACAATGAGCAGTTCTTC.

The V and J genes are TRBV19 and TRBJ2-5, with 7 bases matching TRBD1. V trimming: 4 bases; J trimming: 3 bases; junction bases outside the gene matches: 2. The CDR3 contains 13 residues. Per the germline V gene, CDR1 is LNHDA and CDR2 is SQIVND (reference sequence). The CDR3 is CASSSQGEETQYF. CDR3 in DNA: TGTGCCAGTAGTAGCCAGGGGGAAGAGACCCAGTACTTC.

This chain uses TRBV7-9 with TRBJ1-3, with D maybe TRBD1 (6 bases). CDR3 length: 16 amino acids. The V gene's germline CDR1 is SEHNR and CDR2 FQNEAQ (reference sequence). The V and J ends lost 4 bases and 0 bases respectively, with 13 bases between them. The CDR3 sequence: CASSSGHSNSGNTIYF. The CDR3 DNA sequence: TGTGCCAGCAGCTCGGGACATAGCAACTCTGGAAACACCATATATTTT.

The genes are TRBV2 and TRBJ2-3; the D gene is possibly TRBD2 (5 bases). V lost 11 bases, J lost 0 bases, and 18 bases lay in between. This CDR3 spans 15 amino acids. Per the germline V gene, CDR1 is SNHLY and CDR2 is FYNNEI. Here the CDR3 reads CALGGSPESTDTQYF. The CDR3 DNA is TGTGCCCTCGGCGGGTCACCCGAAAGCACAGATACGCAGTATTTT. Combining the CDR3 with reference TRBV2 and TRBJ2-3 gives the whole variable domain EPEVTQTPSHQVTQMGQEVILRCVPISNHLYFYWYRQILGQKVEFLVSFYNNEISEKSEIFDDQFSVERPDGSNFTLKIRSTKLEDSAMYFCALGGSPESTDTQYFGPGTRLTVL.

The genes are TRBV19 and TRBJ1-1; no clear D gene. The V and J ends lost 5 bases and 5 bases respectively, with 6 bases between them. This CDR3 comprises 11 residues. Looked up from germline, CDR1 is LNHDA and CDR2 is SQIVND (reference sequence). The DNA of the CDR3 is TGTGCCAGTAGTGCGGTAACTGAAGCTTTCTTT. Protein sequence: CASSAVTEAFF.